This is a list of T cell receptor beta chains from one sample in a study of shared clonotypes between healthy human individuals. Sequenced by immunoSEQ multiplex PCR; TCRdb stores in-frame clones only, minus some. Counted here are under 1,100,000 clones, about 74% occurring once; the ten biggest clones make up over 1.3%. Sequences were obtained from memory CD4+ T cells sorted from blood. These receptors all stem from a man aged 18-30 years in good health. The CDR3 runs from the conserved cysteine through the conserved F or W. A D gene is named only where the DNA matches it firmly. Not every row has a clone size; where given, it reads once, few, many or a size class.

j_call,v_call,clone_size,d_call,cdr3_nt,cdr3_aa
TRBJ1-6,TRBV2,NA,TRBD1,TGTGCCAGCAGGGACTCCGGACAGGTTAATAATTCACCCCTCCACTTT,CASRDSGQVNNSPLHF
TRBJ2-1,TRBV2,NA,TRBD2,TGTGCCAGCACAACGGGACTAACGGATGAGCAGTTCTTC,CASTTGLTDEQFF
TRBJ2-4,TRBV5-4,once,NA,TGTGCCAGCAGCTTGGGGGAAGCATTAGCCAAAAACATTCAGTACTTC,CASSLGEALAKNIQYF
TRBJ2-1,TRBV27,few,TRBD2,TGTGCCAGCACCTCTCATTGGGGGACTAGCGGGAGGTGGAAGTCCTACAATGAGCAGTTCTTC,CASTSHWGTSGRWKSYNEQFF
TRBJ1-1,TRBV30,few,NA,TGTGCCTGGAGTGTCGGTTTGAACACTGAAGCTTTCTTT,CAWSVGLNTEAFF
TRBJ1-3,TRBV28,NA,NA,TGTGCCAGCACCCCACCCAGTAGATTCACCATATATTTT,CASTPPSRFTIYF
TRBJ2-7,TRBV4-3,NA,TRBD1,TGCGCCAGCAGCCAAGTCCGGGACAGGGGGCCCGAGCAGTACTTC,CASSQVRDRGPEQYF
TRBJ1-1,TRBV19,NA,NA,TGTGCCAGTAGTATAGCAGGGACGGTCACTGAAGCTTTCTTT,CASSIAGTVTEAFF
TRBJ1-3,TRBV28,NA,NA,TGTGCCAGCAGTTTACCTCGACAGGGAAACACCATATATTTT,CASSLPRQGNTIYF
TRBJ2-6,TRBV5-1,NA,NA,TGCGCCAGCACACAGAGATCAGGGGCCGGGACCAACGTCCTGACTTTC,CASTQRSGAGTNVLTF
TRBJ1-2,TRBV30,NA,TRBD1,TGTGCCTGGAGCGAACTTGGACAGGGGAGCTATGGCTACACCTTC,CAWSELGQGSYGYTF
TRBJ2-2,TRBV19,once,NA,TGTGCCAGTAGTATAGACGGGGCAGGGAGAACCGGGGAGCTGTTTTTT,CASSIDGAGRTGELFF
TRBJ1-6,TRBV9,once,TRBD1,TGTGCCAGCAGCGTAGAGGGACAGACTAATTCACCCCTCCACTTT,CASSVEGQTNSPLHF
TRBJ1-2,TRBV6-5,NA,TRBD1,TGTGCCAGCAGTTCCACAGGGGGCGGCTACACCTTC,CASSSTGGGYTF
TRBJ2-7,TRBV2,NA,NA,TGTGCCAGCAGTGAGGTAGAGGGGCTCGCGCAGTACTTC,CASSEVEGLAQYF
TRBJ2-7,TRBV10-1,NA,TRBD1,TGCGCCAGCAGTGAGAACAGGGGGCTGGGGGAGCAGTACTTC,CASSENRGLGEQYF
TRBJ2-6,TRBV7-2,once,NA,TGTGCCAGCAGCTTTGGTAACTCTGGGGCCAACGTCCTGACTTTC,CASSFGNSGANVLTF
TRBJ2-1,TRBV15,NA,TRBD2,TGTGCCACCAGCAGCGACGGGTTGAGGGAGGGCTTGAATGAGCAGTTCTTC,CATSSDGLREGLNEQFF
TRBJ2-3,TRBV4-3,NA,NA,TGCGCCAGCAGCCAAGGACCGATCACAGATACGCAGTATTTT,CASSQGPITDTQYF
TRBJ2-5,TRBV2,NA,TRBD2,TGTGCCAGCAGTCCCGTCCCCCCGGGGGGTGGGGAGACCCAGTACTTC,CASSPVPPGGGETQYF
TRBJ2-5,TRBV27,NA,TRBD2,TGTGCCAGCAGTACTCTAGCGGGGGGAGTCGAGACCCAGTACTTC,CASSTLAGGVETQYF
TRBJ1-2,TRBV27,NA,NA,TGTGCCAGCAGTTTGAAGGGCAACTATGGCTACACCTTC,CASSLKGNYGYTF